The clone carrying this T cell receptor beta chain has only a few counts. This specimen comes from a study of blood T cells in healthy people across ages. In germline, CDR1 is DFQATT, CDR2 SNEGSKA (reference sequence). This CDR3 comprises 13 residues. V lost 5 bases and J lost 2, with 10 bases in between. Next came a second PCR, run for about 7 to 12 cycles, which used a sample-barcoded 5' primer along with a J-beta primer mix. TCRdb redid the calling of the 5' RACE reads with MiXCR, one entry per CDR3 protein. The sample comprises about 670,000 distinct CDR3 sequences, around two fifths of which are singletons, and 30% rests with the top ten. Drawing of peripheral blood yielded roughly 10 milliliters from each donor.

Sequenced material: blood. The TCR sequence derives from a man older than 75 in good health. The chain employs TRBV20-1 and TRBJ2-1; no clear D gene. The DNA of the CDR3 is TGCAGTGCTTTCCCGGGCCCCTACAATGAGCAGTTCTTC. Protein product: CSAFPGPYNEQFF.